This T cell receptor beta chain was identified in a study of identical twins. General observations from the study: Twin pairs' shared out-of-frame alpha sequences were enriched in low generation probability. Conclusions rested on cross-sectional statistics rather than following the same donors. With abundant cord blood beta clonotypes, insertions were fewer; memory repertoires showed no such pattern.

This clonotype has more than one count but fewer than ten. The target antigen is unknown. The germline gives CDR1 SGHRS, CDR2 YFSETQ. V trimming: 3 bases; J trimming: 2 bases; junction bases outside the gene matches: 3. This CDR3 is 15 amino acids long. TCRdb re-analysed the 5' RACE reads in MiXCR, keeping a single row per CDR3 protein. Of approximately 690,000 distinct CDR3 sequences in the sample, around 6% were seen once. Healthy Caucasians were all of the donors. Sequencing was done on a sample of naive T cells sorted from blood. The sequence was obtained from a man between 18 and 35 years old in good health. The chain joins TRBV5-1 to TRBJ2-1, with 9 bases fitting TRBD2. Here the CDR3 DNA reads TGCGCCAGCAGCTCAAGCGGGAGGCCCTACAATGAGCAGTTCTTC. The encoded protein is CASSSSGRPYNEQFF.